Listed below are T cell receptor beta chains from one sample, sequenced in a study of control samples from healthy donors and cancer patients. Repertoires were generated with immunoSEQ multiplex PCR, while TCRdb's copy carries only in-frame clones and drops some. Among tens of thousands of clones, around 86% were seen once, and the ten largest hold over 8%. Source material: PBMCs. These receptors were collected from a woman between 45 and 60 years old with colorectal cancer. The CDR3 runs from the conserved cysteine through the conserved F or W. Fields, in order: J gene, D gene, V gene, clone size, CDR3 protein, CDR3 DNA. The D gene is left open where the match is weak. Size tells how often a clone was seen (once, few, many) or the class of an expanded clone, and some rows leave it out.

>TRBJ2-3|TRBD1|TRBV5-4|.
CASSYGQGSGDTQYF
TGTGCCAGCAGCTACGGACAGGGATCAGGGGATACGCAGTATTTT
>TRBJ2-3|TRBD2|TRBV6-5|.
CASSQRGGATDTQYF
TGTGCCAGCAGCCAGCGGGGGGGCGCTACAGATACGCAGTATTTT
>TRBJ2-1|.|TRBV5-1|.
CASSLASYNEQFF
TGCGCCAGCAGCTTGGCTTCGTACAATGAGCAGTTCTTC
>TRBJ1-6|.|TRBV6-6|.
CASSPTAYRSSYNSPLHF
TGTGCCAGCAGTCCAACCGCCTATAGGAGCTCCTATAATTCACCCCTCCACTTT
>TRBJ2-2|.|TRBV19|.
CASNLQVNTGELFF
TGTGCCAGTAACTTACAGGTGAACACCGGGGAGCTGTTTTTT
>TRBJ1-2|TRBD1|TRBV24-1|.
CATSDGGQVGTIYGYTF
TGTGCCACCAGTGATGGGGGACAGGTCGGGACGATTTATGGCTACACCTTC
>TRBJ1-1|TRBD1|TRBV24-1|.
CATSGTGGNTEAFF
TGTGCCACCAGTGGGACAGGGGGGAACACTGAAGCTTTCTTT
>TRBJ2-6|TRBD1|TRBV18|.
CASSPWTGGPGANVLTF
TGTGCCAGCTCACCTTGGACAGGGGGCCCTGGGGCCAACGTCCTGACTTTC
>TRBJ2-3|.|TRBV5-1|.
CASSYQGKTDTQYF
TGCGCCAGCTCCTACCAGGGGAAGACAGATACGCAGTATTTT
>TRBJ2-1|.|TRBV10-2|.
CASRPDRYNEQFF
TGCGCCAGCAGACCCGACAGATACAATGAGCAGTTCTTC
>TRBJ1-2|.|TRBV7-9|.
CASSFPENYGYTF
TGTGCCAGCAGCTTTCCAGAAAACTATGGCTACACCTTC
>TRBJ1-2|.|TRBV12-3/TRBV12-4|.
CASMGANYGYTF
TGTGCCAGCATGGGGGCGAACTATGGCTACACCTTC
>TRBJ1-4|.|TRBV19|once
CASRGSATNEKLFF
TGTGCCAGTAGGGGGTCAGCAACTAATGAAAAACTGTTTTTT
>TRBJ2-1|.|TRBV4-1|.
CASSQYQGGVEQFF
TGCGCCAGCAGCCAATATCAGGGGGGGGTTGAGCAGTTCTTC
>TRBJ1-2|TRBD1|TRBV5-8|.
CASSFGTGPYGYTF
TGTGCCAGCAGCTTCGGGACAGGACCCTATGGCTACACCTTC
>TRBJ2-1|.|TRBV15|once
CATSRDTGSYNEQFF
TGTGCCACCAGCAGAGATACAGGGTCGTACAATGAGCAGTTCTTC
>TRBJ2-3|TRBD2|TRBV5-1|.
CASTLGSSGRTDTQYF
TGCGCCAGCACTTTGGGGAGTAGCGGGCGCACAGATACGCAGTATTTT
>TRBJ2-1|TRBD2|TRBV9|once
CASGAGSLYNEQFF
TGTGCCAGTGGAGCGGGGTCGCTCTACAATGAGCAGTTCTTC
>TRBJ2-3|.|TRBV6-2/TRBV6-3|few
CASSYIGERTDTQYF
TGTGCCAGCAGTTACATCGGGGAACGCACAGATACGCAGTATTTT
>TRBJ1-2|.|TRBV4-1|.
CASSQEDVFGYTF
TGCGCCAGCAGCCAAGAAGACGTTTTTGGCTACACCTTC
>TRBJ1-4|.|TRBV28|.
CASSVEGRGEKLFF
TGTGCCAGCAGCGTGGAAGGTCGGGGGGAAAAACTGTTTTTT
>TRBJ1-3|.|TRBV19|.
CASIPRPGVGNTIYF
TGTGCCAGTATCCCTCGGCCAGGGGTTGGAAACACCATATATTTT
>TRBJ2-5|TRBD2|TRBV5-4|.
CASSRVQSSGGETQYF
TGTGCCAGCAGCCGGGTCCAGAGTAGCGGGGGGGAGACCCAGTACTTC
>TRBJ1-3|.|TRBV7-3|once
CASSQGAGGENTIYF
TGTGCCAGCAGCCAAGGGGCTGGTGGAGAAAACACCATATATTTT
>TRBJ1-6|.|TRBV4-3|.
CASSQAAGLYNSPLHF
TGCGCCAGCAGCCAAGCCGCAGGGCTGTATAATTCACCCCTCCACTTT
>TRBJ2-2|.|TRBV6-5|.
CASSYPPGELFF
TGTGCCAGCAGTTACCCCCCCGGGGAGCTGTTTTTT
>TRBJ1-1|.|TRBV10-3|once
CAIRGGLNTEAFF
TGTGCCATCAGAGGCGGACTGAACACTGAAGCTTTCTTT
>TRBJ1-6|.|TRBV6-1|.
CASSETNNSPLHF
TGTGCCAGCAGTGAGACAAATAATTCACCCCTCCACTTT
>TRBJ2-5|TRBD1|TRBV5-1|.
CASSLGTGYRGETQYF
TGCGCCAGCAGTTTAGGGACAGGCTACCGAGGAGAGACCCAGTACTTC
>TRBJ2-5|.|TRBV24-1|.
CATSGGVPETQYF
TGTGCCACCAGTGGAGGGGTCCCAGAGACCCAGTACTTC
>TRBJ2-1|.|TRBV19|.
CASSIYGVYNEQFF
TGTGCCAGTAGTATTTATGGAGTCTACAATGAGCAGTTCTTC
>TRBJ1-4|.|TRBV28|.
CASSFPGTEKLFF
TGTGCCAGCAGTTTCCCCGGGACAGAAAAACTGTTTTTT
>TRBJ2-6|.|TRBV5-1|.
CASSLVGSGANVLTF
TGCGCCAGCAGCTTGGTGGGCTCTGGGGCCAACGTCCTGACTTTC
>TRBJ1-4|.|TRBV3-1/TRBV3-2|.
CASSLGGREKLFF
TGTGCCAGCAGCCTTGGGGGGAGGGAAAAACTGTTTTTT
>TRBJ1-1|.|TRBV7-3|.
CASSSAMNTEAFF
TGTGCCAGCAGTAGTGCAATGAACACTGAAGCTTTCTTT